This T cell receptor beta chain was profiled in a study of radiation and T cells in renal cell carcinoma. Time point in this sample: baseline pretreatment blood. Treatment here: 15 Gy SBRT to primary tumor, nephrectomy 4 weeks later. This CDR3 comprises 16 residues. Germline V gene lookup returns CDR1 SNHLY and CDR2 FYNNEI. J was trimmed by 4 bases and V by 6 bases; bases with no gene match: 9. Some clones are missing from TCRdb's copy, which holds only in-frame ones; the method was immunoSEQ multiplex PCR. The profile covers about 91,000 clones, with about 79% appearing a single time and almost 6.5% taken by the ten largest.

This sequence originates from a man aged 55 to 70 with renal cell carcinoma. The sample consisted of blood, taken from a patient whose treatment included radiotherapy and nephrectomy. The rearrangement joins TRBV2 to TRBJ2-3, with 11 bases fitting TRBD1. In DNA, the CDR3 is TGTGCCAGCAGCGGACAGGGGGCCCCTGATGCAGATACGCAGTATTTT. This codes for CASSGQGAPDADTQYF. The full variable domain, rest sourced from reference TRBV2 and TRBJ2-3, is EPEVTQTPSHQVTQMGQEVILRCVPISNHLYFYWYRQILGQKVEFLVSFYNNEISEKSEIFDDQFSVERPDGSNFTLKIRSTKLEDSAMYFCASSGQGAPDADTQYFGPGTRLTVL.